This T cell receptor beta chain comes out of a study of blood T cell repertoires in COVID-19. Study-wide context: Material from acute and convalescent COVID-19 was sourced from the United States, Italy and Spain. PBMCs, B-cell-depleted T cells, or T cells were the source of the cDNA or gDNA that made up the material.

This CDR3 is 13 amino acids long. Germline V lookup: CDR1 MDHEN, CDR2 SYDVKM. With V trimmed by 3 bases and J by 7 bases, 2 bases remained unmatched. Study processing details: By means of reference gene primer amplification, nucleated cell counts were estimated. The protocol was immunoSEQ multiplex PCR, while the TCRdb copy is restricted to in-frame clones and leaves out a portion. V and J calls plus clone size are reproduced from that table; the DNA served to infer D and trimming. The profile shows approximately 50,000 clones, 90% to 95% of them singletons. V usage is TRBV28 and J usage is TRBJ1-5; 8 bases match TRBD1. Input material: peripheral blood. This TCR was sampled from a man aged 50 to 60 with active COVID-19. Here the CDR3 DNA reads TGTGCCAGCAGTTTTACAGGGGGACAGCCCCAGCATTTT. Protein product: CASSFTGGQPQHF. Together with reference TRBV28 and TRBJ1-5, the CDR3 gives the full variable domain: DVKVTQSSRYLVKRTGEKVFLECVQDMDHENMFWYRQDPGLGLRLIYFSYDVKMKEKGDIPEGYSVSREKKERFSLILESASTNQTSMYLCASSFTGGQPQHFGDGTRLSIL.